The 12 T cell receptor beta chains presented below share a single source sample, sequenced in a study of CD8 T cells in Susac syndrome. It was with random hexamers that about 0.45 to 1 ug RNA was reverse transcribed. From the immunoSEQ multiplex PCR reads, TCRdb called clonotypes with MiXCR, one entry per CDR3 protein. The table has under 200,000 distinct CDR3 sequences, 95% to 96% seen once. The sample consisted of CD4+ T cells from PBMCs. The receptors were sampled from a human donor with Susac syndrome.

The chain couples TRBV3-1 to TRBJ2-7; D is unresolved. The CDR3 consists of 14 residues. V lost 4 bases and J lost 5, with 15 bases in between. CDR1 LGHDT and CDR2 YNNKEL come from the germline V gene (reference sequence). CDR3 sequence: CASSPTPKSDEQYF. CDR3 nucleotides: TGTGCCAGCAGCCCGACTCCTAAGTCCGACGAGCAGTACTTC.

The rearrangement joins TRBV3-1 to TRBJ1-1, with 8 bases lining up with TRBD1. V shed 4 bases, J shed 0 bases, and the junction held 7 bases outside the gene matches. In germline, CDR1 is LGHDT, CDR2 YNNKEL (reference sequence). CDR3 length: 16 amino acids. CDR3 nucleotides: TGTGCCAGCAGCCGAACGACAGGGGTCCTGAACACTGAAGCTTTCTTT. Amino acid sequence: CASSRTTGVLNTEAFF.

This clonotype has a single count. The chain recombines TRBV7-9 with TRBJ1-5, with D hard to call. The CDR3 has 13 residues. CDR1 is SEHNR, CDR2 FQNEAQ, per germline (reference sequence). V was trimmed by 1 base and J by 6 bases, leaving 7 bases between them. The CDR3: CASSLGGFQPQHF. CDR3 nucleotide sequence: TGTGCCAGCAGCTTAGGAGGGTTTCAGCCCCAGCATTTT.

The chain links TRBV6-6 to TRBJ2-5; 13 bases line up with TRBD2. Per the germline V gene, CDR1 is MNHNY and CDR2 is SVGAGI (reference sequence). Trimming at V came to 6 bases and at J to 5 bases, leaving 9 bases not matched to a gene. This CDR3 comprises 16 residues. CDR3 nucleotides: TGTGCCAGCAGGAGAACTAGCGGGAGGGCCGCGGAGACCCAGTACTTC. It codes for CASRRTSGRAAETQYF.

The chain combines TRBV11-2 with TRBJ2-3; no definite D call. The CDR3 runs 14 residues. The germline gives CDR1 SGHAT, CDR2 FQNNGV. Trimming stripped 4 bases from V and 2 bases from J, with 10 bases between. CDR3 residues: CASSWAVFTDTQYF. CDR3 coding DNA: TGTGCCAGCAGCTGGGCAGTATTCACAGATACGCAGTATTTT. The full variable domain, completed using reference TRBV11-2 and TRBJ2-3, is EAGVAQSPRYKIIEKRQSVAFWCNPISGHATLYWYQQILGQGPKLLIQFQNNGVVDDSQLPKDRFSAERLKGVDSTLKIQPAKLEDSAVYLCASSWAVFTDTQYFGPGTRLTVL.

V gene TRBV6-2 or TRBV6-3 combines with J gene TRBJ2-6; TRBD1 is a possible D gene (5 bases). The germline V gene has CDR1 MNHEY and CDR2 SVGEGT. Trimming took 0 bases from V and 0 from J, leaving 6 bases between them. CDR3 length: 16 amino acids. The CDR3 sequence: CASSYSGPSGANVLTF. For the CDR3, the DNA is TGTGCCAGCAGTTACTCGGGGCCCTCTGGGGCCAACGTCCTGACTTTC.

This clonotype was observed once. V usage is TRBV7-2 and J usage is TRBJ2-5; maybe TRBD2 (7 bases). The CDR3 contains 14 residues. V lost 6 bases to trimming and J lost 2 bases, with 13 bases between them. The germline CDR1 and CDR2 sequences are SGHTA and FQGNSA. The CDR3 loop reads CASRAGARQETQYF. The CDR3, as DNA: TGTGCCAGCAGGGCGGGGGCTAGGCAAGAGACCCAGTACTTC.

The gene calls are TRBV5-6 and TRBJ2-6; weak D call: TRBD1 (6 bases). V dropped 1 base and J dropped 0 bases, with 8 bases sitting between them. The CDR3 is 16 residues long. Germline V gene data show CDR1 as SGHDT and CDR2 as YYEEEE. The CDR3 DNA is TGTGCCAGCAGCTTGAGAGGGGGCTCTGGGGCCAACGTCCTGACTTTC. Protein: CASSLRGGSGANVLTF.

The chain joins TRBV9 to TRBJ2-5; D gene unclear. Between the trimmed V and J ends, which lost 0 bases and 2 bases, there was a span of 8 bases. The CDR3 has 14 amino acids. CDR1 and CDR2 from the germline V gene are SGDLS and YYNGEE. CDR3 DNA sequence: TGTGCCAGCAGCGTAGCGCAGCTTCAAGAGACCCAGTACTTC. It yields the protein CASSVAQLQETQYF.

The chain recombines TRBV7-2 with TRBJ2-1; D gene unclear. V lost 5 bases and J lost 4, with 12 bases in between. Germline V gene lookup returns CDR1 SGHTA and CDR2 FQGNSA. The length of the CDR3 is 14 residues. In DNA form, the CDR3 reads TGTGCCAGCAGCCAGTCAGGCGATTACAATGAGCAGTTCTTC. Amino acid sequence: CASSQSGDYNEQFF.

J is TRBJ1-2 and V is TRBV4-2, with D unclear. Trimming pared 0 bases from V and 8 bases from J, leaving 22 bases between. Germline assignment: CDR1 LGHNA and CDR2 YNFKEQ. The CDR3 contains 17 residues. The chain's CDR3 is CASSQDLTPGRLGGYTF. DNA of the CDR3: TGTGCCAGCAGCCAAGATCTTACCCCGGGTCGGTTGGGCGGCTACACCTTC.

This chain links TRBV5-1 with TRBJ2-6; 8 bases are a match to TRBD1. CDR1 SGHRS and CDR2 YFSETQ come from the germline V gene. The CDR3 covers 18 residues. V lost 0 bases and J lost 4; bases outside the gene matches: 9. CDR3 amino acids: CASSLEGQGAGGANVLTF. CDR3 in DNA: TGCGCCAGCAGCTTGGAGGGCCAGGGGGCAGGAGGGGCCAACGTCCTGACTTTC.